The 23 T cell receptor beta chains given below trace back to one sample, sequenced in a study of cytomegalovirus exposure and HLA in healthy donors. The PCR ran on 60 Vbeta and 13 Jbeta primers. This table comes from immunoSEQ multiplex PCR, and its TCRdb copy is limited to in-frame clones, with some not included. Here the sample spans 95,000 to 150,000 clones, 80% being singletons. Sequenced input: PBMCs. The receptors come from a man younger than 40 in good health and CMV-seropositive.

This clone was counted a few times. V and J are TRBV10-3 and TRBJ1-2, with 9 positions matching TRBD1. The CDR3 is 14 residues long. Per germline, CDR1 ENHRY and CDR2 SYGVKD. Trimming took 3 bases from V and 3 from J; bases not matched to a gene: 2. The CDR3, as DNA: TGTGCCATCAGTGACGGACAGGGGCACTATGGCTACACCTTC. Translation: CAISDGQGHYGYTF.

The chain is built from TRBV6-1 and TRBJ2-7; 8 bases line up with TRBD1. V gave up 3 bases and J gave up 0 bases; unmatched junction bases: 13. The germline gives CDR1 MNHNS, CDR2 SASEGT. This CDR3 has 18 residues. The CDR3 is CASSELRRTGSISYEQYF. CDR3 bases: TGTGCCAGCAGTGAGTTGAGGAGGACAGGGTCGATCTCCTACGAGCAGTACTTC.

The rearrangement uses TRBV4-1 and TRBJ2-7, with 8 bases that match TRBD2. Trimming removed 3 bases from V and 4 bases from J; junction bases left unmatched: 8. Germline V lookup: CDR1 MGHRA, CDR2 YSYEKL. This CDR3 spans 15 amino acids. CDR3 coding DNA: TGCGCCAGCAGCCATAAAACTAGCGGCGGTTACGAGCAGTACTTC. Its protein is CASSHKTSGGYEQYF.

Notes on this clone: An end of the junction does not agree with germline; a read error may underlie this. The gene calls are TRBV19 and TRBJ2-4; TRBD1 matches at 11 bases. CDR1 LNHDA and CDR2 SQIVND come from the germline V gene (reference sequence). CDR3 length: 12 amino acids. This chain's CDR3 is CASERTGGFLDF. The CDR3 nucleotides are TGTGCCAGTGAACGGACAGGGGGCTTTTTGGACTTC.

The chain recombines TRBV2 with TRBJ2-7, with 11 bases lining up with TRBD1. V was pared by 7 bases and J by 3 bases, with 8 bases of the junction left unmatched. CDR3 length: 15 residues. Germline assignment: CDR1 SNHLY and CDR2 FYNNEI. The chain's CDR3 is CASTVGQGAFYEQYF. For the CDR3, the DNA is TGTGCCAGCACCGTAGGACAGGGGGCTTTCTACGAGCAGTACTTC.

This clone was observed once. This chain joins TRBV5-1 and TRBJ1-1, with D perhaps TRBD1 (5 bases). V dropped 0 bases and J dropped 5 bases, with 14 bases sitting between them. The CDR3 loop spans 15 amino acids. Germline CDR1 SGHRS, CDR2 YFSETQ. The CDR3 here is CASSLAQQGGTEAFF. The CDR3 nucleotides read TGCGCCAGCAGCTTGGCGCAGCAGGGCGGAACTGAAGCTTTCTTT.

The chain employs TRBV6-5 and TRBJ1-1, with 8 bases matching TRBD1. This CDR3 has 15 amino acids. Trimming cost V 2 bases and J 1 base; bases outside gene matches: 3. Germline CDR1 MNHEY, CDR2 SVGAGI. The CDR3 DNA reads TGTGCCAGCAGTTACGGCGGACAGGGGAACACTGAAGCTTTCTTT. Translated: CASSYGGQGNTEAFF.

The chain joins TRBV29-1 to TRBJ2-5; maybe TRBD1 (6 bases). The CDR3 extends over 12 amino acids. The germline CDR1 and CDR2 sequences are SQVTM and ANQGSEA. Trimming pared 5 bases from V and 4 bases from J, leaving 11 bases between. Here the CDR3 reads CSVSWGLETQYF. The CDR3 DNA reads as TGCAGCGTTTCTTGGGGGCTAGAGACCCAGTACTTC.

This clone turned up a few times. Different DNA sequences within this sample yield the same CDR3. The CDR3 reads CASSLDLNTEAFF. The CDR3 DNA follows: TGTGCCAGCAGCCTGGACCTAAACACTGAAGCTTTCTTT. The V call is TRBV5-4, the J call TRBJ1-1; no clear D gene. V lost 4 bases to trimming and J lost 2 bases, with 9 bases between them. The CDR3 consists of 13 residues. Germline CDR1 SGHNT, CDR2 YYREEE (reference sequence). The variable domain in full, with the rest retrieved from reference TRBV5-4 and TRBJ1-1, is ETGVTQSPTHLIKTRGQQVTLRCSSQSGHNTVSWYQQALGQGPQFIFQYYREEENGRGNFPPRFSGLQFPNYSSELNVNALELDDSALYLCASSLDLNTEAFFGQGTRLTVV.

The J gene is TRBJ1-4, the V gene TRBV9; the D gene is possibly TRBD1 (6 bases). The V end lost 3 bases, the J end lost 3 bases, and 18 bases lay between the germline ends. From germline, CDR1 is SGDLS and CDR2 YYNGEE. CDR3 length equals 17 residues. CDR3 in amino acids: CASSASTQTGSNEKLFF. The CDR3 coding sequence is TGTGCCAGCAGCGCCTCAACCCAGACAGGTTCTAATGAAAAACTGTTTTTT.

The gene calls are TRBV2 and TRBJ1-4, with D possibly being TRBD1 (6 bases). CDR1 SNHLY and CDR2 FYNNEI come from the germline V gene. The CDR3 has 16 residues. Trimming stripped 0 bases from V and 8 bases from J, with 16 bases between. CDR3 residues: CASSEAARGAKEKLFF. CDR3 coding DNA: TGTGCCAGCAGTGAAGCGGCTCGGGGGGCGAAAGAAAAACTGTTTTTT. The full variable domain, with the rest looked up from reference TRBV2 and TRBJ1-4, is EPEVTQTPSHQVTQMGQEVILRCVPISNHLYFYWYRQILGQKVEFLVSFYNNEISEKSEIFDDQFSVERPDGSNFTLKIRSTKLEDSAMYFCASSEAARGAKEKLFFGSGTQLSVL.

This rearrangement joins TRBV6-1 to TRBJ1-5; D might be TRBD1 (5 bases). CDR1 is MNHNS, CDR2 SASEGT, per germline. Trimming took 2 bases from V and 2 from J, leaving 16 bases between them. The CDR3 has 17 residues. The CDR3 reads CASSERMGGPGNQPQHF. As DNA, the CDR3 is TGTGCCAGCAGTGAAAGGATGGGGGGACCTGGCAATCAGCCCCAGCATTTT.

CDR3 in amino acids: CASSQPRTGDYGYTF. CDR3 nucleotides: TGCGCCAGCAGCCAACCCAGGACAGGTGATTATGGCTACACCTTC. The chain combines TRBV4-1 with TRBJ1-2; TRBD1 matches 7 bases. Trimming cost V 2 bases and J 5 bases; bases outside gene matches: 8. The CDR3 covers 15 residues. Germline V gene lookup returns CDR1 MGHRA and CDR2 YSYEKL.

J is TRBJ1-2 and V is TRBV14; TRBD1 aligns across 8 bases. V lost 4 bases, J lost 8 bases, and 12 bases stayed unmatched. The CDR3 runs to 15 residues. Germline loops: CDR1 SGHDN, CDR2 FVKESK. This chain's CDR3 is CASSPSGQGKSGYTF. Here the CDR3 DNA reads TGTGCCAGCAGCCCTTCCGGACAGGGAAAAAGCGGCTACACCTTC.

The chain carries TRBV4-2 and TRBJ1-1; TRBD1 matches at 7 bases. This CDR3 spans 15 amino acids. Germline CDR1 LGHNA, CDR2 YNFKEQ. Losses at the gene ends were 0 bases for V and 7 bases for J; bases not matched to a gene: 8. The CDR3 here is CASSQDKQGTGEAFF. DNA for the CDR3: TGTGCCAGCAGCCAAGACAAACAGGGGACGGGTGAAGCTTTCTTT.

This sequence joins TRBV7-6 and TRBJ2-5; the match to TRBD1 covers 7 bases. The J call may be incorrect, as the DNA end agrees better with TRBJ2-7. Germline V gene lookup returns CDR1 SGHVS and CDR2 FNYEAQ. The CDR3 consists of 14 residues. CDR3: CASSSDRPSYEQYF. The CDR3 coding sequence is TGTGCCAGCAGCTCGGACAGGCCATCCTACGAGCAGTACTTC.

There are many counts of this clone. The V and J genes are TRBV21-1 and TRBJ2-7; the table's D call, TRBD1, has no DNA check behind it. TRBV21-1 is a known pseudogene. There are 16 residues in the CDR3. The CDR3 spells CASSKEQGLSSYEQYF. CDR3 coding DNA: TGTGCCAGCAGCAAGGAACAGGGCCTCAGCTCCTACGAGCAGTACTTC.

The V and J genes are TRBV2 and TRBJ1-4; 7 nucleotides match TRBD1. This CDR3 is 14 amino acids long. With 5 bases clipped from V and 4 bases from J, the junction kept 4 bases outside the gene matches. Germline values: CDR1 SNHLY, CDR2 FYNNEI. The CDR3 here is CASSLDRINEKLFF. Written as DNA, the CDR3 is TGTGCCAGCAGTCTGGACAGGATTAATGAAAAACTGTTTTTT.

The chain is built from TRBV6-1 and TRBJ1-4; D not resolved. The length of the CDR3 is 15 residues. Germline CDR1 is MNHNS and CDR2 is SASEGT. Trimming stripped 4 bases from V and 0 bases from J, with 9 bases between. CDR3 bases: TGTGCCAGCAGTGCGCAACTTGCAACTAATGAAAAACTGTTTTTT. It codes for CASSAQLATNEKLFF.

The CDR3 loop is CASSLTSGGGNSYEQYF. In DNA form, the CDR3 reads TGCGCCAGCAGCCTAACTTCGGGGGGGGGCAACTCCTACGAGCAGTACTTC. V usage is TRBV5-1 and J usage is TRBJ2-7; 8 positions match TRBD2. Germline V gene data show CDR1 as SGHRS and CDR2 as YFSETQ. The CDR3 is 17 amino acids. The J segment lost 0 bases and the V segment lost 4 bases, leaving 12 bases of the junction unmatched.

The chain combines TRBV18 with TRBJ1-1, with D possibly TRBD1 on 6 matching bases. This CDR3 has 14 residues. The V gene's germline CDR1 is KGHSH and CDR2 LQKENI. With 3 bases removed from V and 0 bases from J, the gap between germline ends came to 8 bases. The CDR3, as DNA: TGTGCCAGCTCACCGGGACACCTGAACACTGAAGCTTTCTTT. Translation: CASSPGHLNTEAFF.

The rearrangement joins TRBV11-2 to TRBJ2-6; D is unresolved. With 3 bases removed from V and 0 bases from J, the gap between germline ends came to 9 bases. CDR1 and CDR2 from the germline V gene are SGHAT and FQNNGV. The CDR3 is made up of 16 amino acids. CDR3 amino acids: CASSFLSSSGANVLTF. CDR3 DNA sequence: TGTGCCAGCAGCTTTCTTAGCAGCTCTGGGGCCAACGTCCTGACTTTC.

The V call is TRBV19, the J call TRBJ1-2; 7 bases line up with TRBD1. The CDR3 sequence is 15 residues long. Trimming removed 3 bases from V and 8 bases from J; junction bases left unmatched: 12. The germline V gene has CDR1 LNHDA and CDR2 SQIVND (reference sequence). In nucleotides, the CDR3 is TGTGCCAGTAGTATTTCCGACAGGGACTCGCGGGGCTACACCTTC. Residues: CASSISDRDSRGYTF.